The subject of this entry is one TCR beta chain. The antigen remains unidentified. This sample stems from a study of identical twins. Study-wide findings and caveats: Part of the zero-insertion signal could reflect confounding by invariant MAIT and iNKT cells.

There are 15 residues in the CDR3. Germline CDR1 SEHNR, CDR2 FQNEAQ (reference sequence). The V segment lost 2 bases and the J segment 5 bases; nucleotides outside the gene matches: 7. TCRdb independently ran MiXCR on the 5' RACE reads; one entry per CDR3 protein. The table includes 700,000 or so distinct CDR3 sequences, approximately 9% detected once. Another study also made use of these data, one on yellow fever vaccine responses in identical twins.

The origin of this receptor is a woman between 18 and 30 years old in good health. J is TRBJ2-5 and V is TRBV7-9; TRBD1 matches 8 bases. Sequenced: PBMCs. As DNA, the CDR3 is TGTGCCAGCAGCTTATTCCAGGGGGCTCGGGAGACCCAGTACTTC. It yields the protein CASSLFQGARETQYF.